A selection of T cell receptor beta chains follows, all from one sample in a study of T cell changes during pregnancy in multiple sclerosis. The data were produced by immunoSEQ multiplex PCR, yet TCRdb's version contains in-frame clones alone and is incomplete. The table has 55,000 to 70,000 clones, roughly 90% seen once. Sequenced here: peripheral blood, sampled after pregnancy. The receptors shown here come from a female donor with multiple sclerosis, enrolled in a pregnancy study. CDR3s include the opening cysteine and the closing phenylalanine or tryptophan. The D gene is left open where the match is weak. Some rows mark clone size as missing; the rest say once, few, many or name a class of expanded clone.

DNA: TGTGCCAGTAGTACCTGGGACACGTACGAGCAGTACTTC
CDR3: CASSTWDTYEQYF
size: .
J: TRBJ2-7
D: .
V: TRBV19

DNA: TGTGCCAGCAGCTTCCAGGAGAGGGCGGATGAAGCTTTCTTT
CDR3: CASSFQERADEAFF
size: once
J: TRBJ1-1
D: .
V: TRBV7-2

DNA: TGTGCCACCAGCAGAGTCGGGCTTTTGGCAGGGAAAGAAAACACCATATATTTT
CDR3: CATSRVGLLAGKENTIYF
size: .
J: TRBJ1-3
D: .
V: TRBV15

DNA: TGTGCCAGCAGCTTAGCGCGAGATAGCGGGGCCGTAGATACGCAGTATTTT
CDR3: CASSLARDSGAVDTQYF
size: .
J: TRBJ2-3
D: TRBD2
V: TRBV7-9

DNA: TGTGCCAGCAGCGTAGGCGGAGACGGGGTCGGGGTCAATGAGCAGTTCTTC
CDR3: CASSVGGDGVGVNEQFF
size: few
J: TRBJ2-1
D: .
V: TRBV9

DNA: TGCGCCAGCAGCTTAGTTAGCGGGGGGCTGTTCGATGAGCAGTTCTTC
CDR3: CASSLVSGGLFDEQFF
size: once
J: TRBJ2-1
D: TRBD2
V: TRBV5-1

DNA: TGCGCCAGCTCCTCGGACAGTCCGATGCAGCCCCAGCATTTT
CDR3: CASSSDSPMQPQHF
size: few
J: TRBJ1-5
D: .
V: TRBV5-1

DNA: TGTGCCAGCAGGCCCCGACTAGTTTTGGAAGAGACCCAGTACTTC
CDR3: CASRPRLVLEETQYF
size: once
J: TRBJ2-5
D: .
V: TRBV7-9

DNA: TGTGCCAGCAGCTCTAGCGGGGGGCACAATGAGCAGTTCTTC
CDR3: CASSSSGGHNEQFF
size: few
J: TRBJ2-1
D: TRBD2
V: TRBV7-3

DNA: TGTGCCAGCAGCTCACATCGTTCTGAAGCTTTCTTT
CDR3: CASSSHRSEAFF
size: .
J: TRBJ1-1
D: .
V: TRBV7-2

DNA: TGTGCCTGGAGTGCGGGACAGGGGTACGGGGCCAACGTCCTGACTTTC
CDR3: CAWSAGQGYGANVLTF
size: .
J: TRBJ2-6
D: TRBD1
V: TRBV30

DNA: TGTGCCAGCAGTAAAAACTACGAGCAGTACTTC
CDR3: CASSKNYEQYF
size: .
J: TRBJ2-7
D: .
V: TRBV5-4

DNA: TGCAGCGTCCCGGGACAGGGCTACAATGAGCAGTTCTTC
CDR3: CSVPGQGYNEQFF
size: once
J: TRBJ2-1
D: TRBD1
V: TRBV29-1

DNA: TGTGCCAGCAGCAAACGTAGCGGGGGGCCACCGTACGAGCAGTACTTC
CDR3: CASSKRSGGPPYEQYF
size: .
J: TRBJ2-7
D: TRBD2
V: TRBV13

DNA: TGTGCCAGCAGCCCGGACAGGGGTGGAGATACGCAGTATTTT
CDR3: CASSPDRGGDTQYF
size: .
J: TRBJ2-3
D: TRBD1
V: TRBV7-3

DNA: TGTGCCAGCAGCGTAACCCCCCCTACAGGGTTGAGGTCCTACGAGCAGTACTTC
CDR3: CASSVTPPTGLRSYEQYF
size: .
J: TRBJ2-7
D: .
V: TRBV9

DNA: TGTGCCAGCAGCGTACACGCGGGCTTTAATGAAAAACTGTTTTTT
CDR3: CASSVHAGFNEKLFF
size: .
J: TRBJ1-4
D: .
V: TRBV9

DNA: TGTGCCAGCAGACCCCGACCCTCTAGCGGGGGGGAGCAGTTCTTC
CDR3: CASRPRPSSGGEQFF
size: .
J: TRBJ2-1
D: TRBD2
V: TRBV6-5

DNA: TGTGCCAGCAGCCCTTGGACAGAAAACATTCAGTACTTC
CDR3: CASSPWTENIQYF
size: .
J: TRBJ2-4
D: .
V: TRBV7-2

DNA: TGTGCCATCAGTGGGGGGGAGAACACTGAAGCTTTCTTT
CDR3: CAISGGENTEAFF
size: .
J: TRBJ1-1
D: .
V: TRBV10-3